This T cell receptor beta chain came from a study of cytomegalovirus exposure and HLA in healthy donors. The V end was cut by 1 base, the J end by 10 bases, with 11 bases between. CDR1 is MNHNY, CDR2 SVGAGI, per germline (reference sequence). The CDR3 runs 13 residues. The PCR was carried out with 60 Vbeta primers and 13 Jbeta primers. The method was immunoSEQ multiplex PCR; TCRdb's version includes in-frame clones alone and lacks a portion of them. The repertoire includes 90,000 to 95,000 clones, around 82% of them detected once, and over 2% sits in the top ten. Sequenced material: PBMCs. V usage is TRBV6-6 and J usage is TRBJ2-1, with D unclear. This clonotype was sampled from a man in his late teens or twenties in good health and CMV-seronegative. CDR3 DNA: TGTGCCAGCAGTTACTTTTCACTCGGGGAGCAGTTCTTC. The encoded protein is CASSYFSLGEQFF.